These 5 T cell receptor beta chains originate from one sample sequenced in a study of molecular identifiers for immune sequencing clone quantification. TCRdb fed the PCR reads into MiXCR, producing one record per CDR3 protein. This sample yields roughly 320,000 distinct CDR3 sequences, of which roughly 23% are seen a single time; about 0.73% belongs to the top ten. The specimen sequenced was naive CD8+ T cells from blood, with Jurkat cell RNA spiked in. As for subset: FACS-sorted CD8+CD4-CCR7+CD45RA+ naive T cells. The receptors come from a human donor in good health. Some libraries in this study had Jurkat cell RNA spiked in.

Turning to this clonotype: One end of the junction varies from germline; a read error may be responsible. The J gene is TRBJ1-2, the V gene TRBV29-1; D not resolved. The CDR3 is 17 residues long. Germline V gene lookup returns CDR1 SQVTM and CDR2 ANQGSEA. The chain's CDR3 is CSVEAQATDYSRYRYTF. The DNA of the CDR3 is TGCAGCGTTGAAGCTCAAGCGACCGACTATTCCCGCTATCGCTACACCTTC.

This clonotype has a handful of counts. DNA for the CDR3: TGTGCCAGCAGTTTAAAGGCAGGGGGTCAAGACAATGAGCAGTTCTTC. This sequence encodes CASSLKAGGQDNEQFF. The chain has TRBV12-3 or TRBV12-4 and TRBJ2-1, with 7 bases aligning to TRBD1. The ends lost 2 bases at V and 5 bases at J; junction bases unmatched: 9. The length of the CDR3 is 16 residues.

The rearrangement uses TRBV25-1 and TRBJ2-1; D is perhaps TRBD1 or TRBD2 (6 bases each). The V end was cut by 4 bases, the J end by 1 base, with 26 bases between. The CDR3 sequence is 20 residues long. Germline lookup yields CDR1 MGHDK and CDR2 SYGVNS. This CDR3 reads CASSGWDMREGFGSYNEQFF. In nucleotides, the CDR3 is TGTGCCAGCAGTGGTTGGGACATGCGGGAAGGGTTTGGGTCCTACAATGAGCAGTTCTTC.

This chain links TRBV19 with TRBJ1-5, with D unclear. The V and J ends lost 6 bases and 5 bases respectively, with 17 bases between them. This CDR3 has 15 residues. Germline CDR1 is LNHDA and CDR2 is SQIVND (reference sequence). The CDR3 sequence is CASRKGPFVHQPQHF. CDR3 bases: TGTGCCAGTAGGAAGGGCCCCTTTGTGCATCAGCCCCAGCATTTT.

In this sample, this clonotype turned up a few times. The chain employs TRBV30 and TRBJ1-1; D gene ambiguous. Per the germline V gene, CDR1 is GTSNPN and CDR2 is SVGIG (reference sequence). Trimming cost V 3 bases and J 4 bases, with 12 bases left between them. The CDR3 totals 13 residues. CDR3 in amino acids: CAWRSRMGTEAFF. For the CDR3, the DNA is TGTGCCTGGAGGTCCCGGATGGGCACTGAAGCTTTCTTT.